This T cell receptor (beta chain) was captured by sequencing in a study of OX40 agonist ivuxolimab in advanced cancers. Study in general: Patients assigned to dose escalation were diagnosed with hepatocellular carcinoma, melanoma, renal cell or head and neck cancer. Study findings and constraints: On average, CD8+ T cells had more expanded clones than CD4+. Partial responders treated at 0.1-3.0 mg/kg exhibited clonal expansion among the lowest measured. Clones of CD4+ and CD8+ blood T cells grew by week 6 at doses of 0.1 to 3.0 mg/kg.

The data were produced by immunoSEQ multiplex PCR, yet TCRdb's version contains in-frame clones alone and is incomplete. The sample has 82,000 or so clones; 92% are singletons. V shed 2 bases and J shed 9 bases, with 11 bases lying between them. In germline, CDR1 is SEHNR, CDR2 FQNEAQ (reference sequence). The CDR3 sequence is 13 residues long. Worth noting for this clone: The antigen remains undetermined.

The material was CD4+ or CD8+ T cells sorted from blood, obtained in a trial of the OX40 agonist ivuxolimab. The chain carries TRBV7-9 and TRBJ1-5, with D unresolved. The sequence derives from an adult with an advanced solid tumor such as melanoma, head and neck, liver or kidney cancer. CDR3 nucleotides: TGTGCCAGCAGCTTACGGGGTTCTGGGCCCCAGCATTTT. The encoded protein is CASSLRGSGPQHF.